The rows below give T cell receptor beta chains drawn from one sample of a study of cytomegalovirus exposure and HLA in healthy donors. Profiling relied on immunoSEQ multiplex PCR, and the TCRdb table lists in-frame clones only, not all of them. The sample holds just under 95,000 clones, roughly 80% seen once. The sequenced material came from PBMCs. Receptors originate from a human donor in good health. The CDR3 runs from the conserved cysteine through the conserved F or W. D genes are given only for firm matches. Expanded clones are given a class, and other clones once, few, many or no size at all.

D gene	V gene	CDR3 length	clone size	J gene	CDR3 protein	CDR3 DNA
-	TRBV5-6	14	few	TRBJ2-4	CASRTWGVKNIQYF	TGTGCCAGCAGGACGTGGGGGGTTAAAAACATTCAGTACTTC
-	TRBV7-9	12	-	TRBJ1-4	CSSSIDTDKLFF	TGTTCCAGCAGCATAGACACCGATAAACTGTTTTTT
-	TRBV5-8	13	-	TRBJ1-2	CASSLRVHYGYTF	TGTGCCAGCAGCTTAAGAGTCCACTATGGCTACACCTTC
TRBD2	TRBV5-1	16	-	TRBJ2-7	CASQRGWGLADYEQYF	TGCGCCAGCCAGCGGGGGTGGGGACTAGCGGACTACGAGCAGTACTTC
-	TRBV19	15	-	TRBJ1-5	CASSIDPAPNQPQHF	TGTGCCAGTAGTATAGACCCCGCGCCCAATCAGCCCCAGCATTTT
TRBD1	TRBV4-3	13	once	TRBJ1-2	CASSHVSDRVITF	TGCGCCAGCAGCCACGTCTCGGACAGGGTCATCACCTTC
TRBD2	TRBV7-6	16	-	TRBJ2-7	CASSSEGGGRTYEQYF	TGTGCCAGCAGTTCTGAAGGAGGCGGGAGGACCTACGAGCAGTACTTC
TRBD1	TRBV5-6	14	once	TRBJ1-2	CASSHTRGRIGYTF	TGTGCCAGCAGCCACACCAGGGGGCGCATCGGCTACACCTTC
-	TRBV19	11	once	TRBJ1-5	CASSQGKPQHF	TGTGCCAGTAGCCAGGGGAAGCCCCAGCATTTT
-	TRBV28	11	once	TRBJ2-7	CASSSAYEQYF	TGTGCCAGCAGTTCCGCCTACGAGCAGTACTTC
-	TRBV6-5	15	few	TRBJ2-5	CASSPRGLNGETQYF	TGTGCCAGCAGTCCGCGGGGACTGAACGGCGAGACCCAGTACTTC
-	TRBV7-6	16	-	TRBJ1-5	CASSLGGGGVNQPQHF	TGTGCCAGCAGCTTAGGTGGGGGGGGCGTCAATCAGCCCCAGCATTTT
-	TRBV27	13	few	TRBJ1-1	CASSFVASTEAFF	TGTGCCAGCAGTTTTGTGGCTTCCACTGAAGCTTTCTTT
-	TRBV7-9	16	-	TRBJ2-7	CATTKDWTDLSYEQYF	TGTGCCACCACGAAGGACTGGACTGACCTCTCCTACGAGCAGTACTTC
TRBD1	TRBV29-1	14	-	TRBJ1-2	CSVESGQGAYGYTF	TGCAGCGTTGAATCGGGACAGGGGGCCTATGGCTACACCTTC
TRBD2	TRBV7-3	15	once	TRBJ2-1	CASSSNSGRYNEQFF	TGTGCCAGCAGCTCTAATAGCGGGAGATACAATGAGCAGTTCTTC
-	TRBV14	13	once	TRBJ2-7	CASSPAATGEQYF	TGTGCCAGCAGCCCGGCAGCGACCGGCGAGCAGTACTTC
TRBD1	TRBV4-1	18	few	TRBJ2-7	CASSQGQGAGSLLYEQYF	TGCGCCAGCAGCCAAGGACAGGGGGCGGGTTCTCTGCTCTACGAGCAGTACTTC
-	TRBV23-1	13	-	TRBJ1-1	CASSQFGTFEAFF	TGCGCCAGCAGTCAATTTGGGACATTTGAAGCTTTCTTT
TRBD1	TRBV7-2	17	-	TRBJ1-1	CASSLALLGQANTEAFF	TGTGCCAGCAGCTTAGCCTTGTTGGGACAGGCGAACACTGAAGCTTTCTTT
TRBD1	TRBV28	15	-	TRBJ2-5	CASRLPSGQGKAQYF	TGTGCCAGCAGACTCCCCTCGGGACAGGGGAAGGCCCAGTACTTC
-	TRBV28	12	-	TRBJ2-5	CASGDNIETQYF	TGTGCCAGCGGCGACAATATAGAGACCCAGTACTTC
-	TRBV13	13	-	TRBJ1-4	CASSLLVSEKLFF	TGTGCCAGCAGCTTACTCGTATCTGAAAAACTGTTTTTT
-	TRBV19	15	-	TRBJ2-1	CASSIGDYTYNEQFF	TGTGCCAGTAGTATAGGAGACTACACCTACAATGAGCAGTTCTTC
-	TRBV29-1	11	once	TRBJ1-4	CNCLVNEKLFF	TGCAACTGTCTCGTTAATGAAAAACTGTTTTTT
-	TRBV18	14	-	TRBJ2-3	CASSPSLGGDTQYF	TGTGCCAGCTCACCATCTTTAGGGGGAGATACGCAGTATTTT
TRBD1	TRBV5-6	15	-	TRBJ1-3	CASSGQVKEGNTIYF	TGTGCCAGCAGCGGACAGGTTAAGGAGGGAAACACCATATATTTT
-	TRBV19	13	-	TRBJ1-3	CASIAARGNTIYF	TGTGCCAGTATAGCCGCAAGGGGAAACACCATATATTTT
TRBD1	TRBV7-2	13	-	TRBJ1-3	CASSFSQGDTIYF	TGTGCCAGCAGCTTTTCCCAGGGGGACACCATATATTTT
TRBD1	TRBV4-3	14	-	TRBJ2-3	CASNNRGALDTQYF	TGCGCCAGCAACAACAGGGGAGCCCTAGATACGCAGTATTTT
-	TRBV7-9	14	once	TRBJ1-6	CASSPQTDNSPLHF	TGTGCCAGCAGCCCGCAGACAGATAATTCACCCCTCCACTTT
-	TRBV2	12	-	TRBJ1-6	CASSLHNSPLHF	TGTGCCAGCAGTTTACACAATTCACCCCTCCACTTT
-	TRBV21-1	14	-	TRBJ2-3	CASSSSGGADTQYF	TGTGCCAGCAGCAGCAGCGGAGGGGCAGATACGCAGTATTTT
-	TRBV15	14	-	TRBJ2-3	CATNPGQPTDTQYF	TGTGCCACCAACCCGGGACAACCCACAGATACGCAGTATTTT